These 13 T cell receptor beta chains share one sample of origin, sequenced in a study of T cells in Graves' hyperthyroidism and ophthalmopathy. Amplified TCR beta CDR3 regions derived from RNA transcripts. The TCR CDR3 was amplified in a first-round RT-PCR using the HTBI primer set. MiXCR was run by TCRdb on the multiplex PCR reads, yielding one entry per CDR3 protein. The sample lists more than 300,000 distinct CDR3 sequences; approximately 17% were seen once. The sample comprised blood. These receptors came from a man between 18 and 29 years old with Graves' ophthalmopathy.

This clonotype was seen at least ten times. The J gene is TRBJ2-5, the V gene TRBV5-1, with a tentative D call TRBD1 (7 bases). The CDR3 contains 16 residues. The germline CDR1 and CDR2 sequences are SGHRS and YFSETQ. V shed 2 bases and J shed 2 bases, with 16 bases lying between them. CDR3 sequence (DNA): TGCGCCAGCAGCTTTTGGAGGGGGCTAGTTCAAGAGACCCAGTACTTC. This sequence encodes CASSFWRGLVQETQYF. Full variable domain (remainder filled in from reference TRBV5-1 and TRBJ2-5): KAGVTQTPRYLIKTRGQQVTLSCSPISGHRSVSWYQQTPGQGLQFLFEYFSETQRNKGNFPGRFSGRQFSNSRSEMNVSTLELGDSALYLCASSFWRGLVQETQYFGPGTRLLVL.

Ten or more counts support this clonotype. Compared with germline, one end of the junction differs, possibly owing to a read error. The chain joins TRBV27 to TRBJ2-2; TRBD2 matches at 8 bases. The CDR3 length is 14 residues. Germline CDR1 is MNHEY and CDR2 is SMNVEV (reference sequence). The CDR3 sequence is CASSFSGNAGELFF. CDR3 DNA: TGTGCCAGCAGTTTTAGCGGGAACGCCGGGGAGCTGTTTTTT.

This clonotype was seen many times. The genes are TRBV20-1 and TRBJ2-3, with 7 nucleotides matching TRBD2. Germline V CDR1 and CDR2: DFQATT, SNEGSKA (reference sequence). The V gene end was trimmed by 1 base and the J gene end by 3 bases; junction bases not matched to a gene: 7. This CDR3 is 15 amino acids long. As DNA, the CDR3 is TGCAGTGCTAGAGCCCCCGCTAGCGGAACAGATACGCAGTATTTT. Its translation is CSARAPASGTDTQYF.

This clonotype has at least ten counts. Here the CDR3 DNA reads TGTGCCAGCAGCTTAACCTCCGGGGGCGGGTGGGATGAGCAGTTCTTC. Its translation is CASSLTSGGGWDEQFF. The chain links TRBV7-8 to TRBJ2-1, with D perhaps assigned TRBD1 or TRBD2 (6 bases each). The germline V and J ends were trimmed by 2 bases and 8 bases, with 19 bases remaining between them. Germline CDR1 and CDR2: SGHVS and FQNEAQ. The CDR3 is 16 residues long. The whole variable domain, filled in from reference TRBV7-8 and TRBJ2-1, reads GAGVSQSPRYKVAKRGQDVALRCDPISGHVSLFWYQQALGQGPEFLTYFQNEAQLDKSGLPSDRFFAERPEGSVSTLKIQRTQQEDSAVYLCASSLTSGGGWDEQFFGPGTRLTVL.

At least ten counts were recorded for this clonotype. The chain recombines TRBV7-7 with TRBJ2-5; no definite D call. This CDR3 has 13 amino acids. The V and J ends lost 1 base and 2 bases respectively, with 5 bases between them. Per germline, CDR1 SSHAT and CDR2 FNYEAQ (reference sequence). This chain's CDR3 is CASSLVVQETQYF. CDR3 DNA: TGTGCCAGCAGCTTAGTAGTGCAAGAGACCCAGTACTTC.

The chain carries TRBV27 and TRBJ1-6; a weak D match, TRBD1 (5 bases). The CDR3 runs 14 residues. CDR1 is MNHEY and CDR2 is SMNVEV in the germline V gene (reference sequence). The ends were cut back, 6 bases at V and 6 bases at J, with 12 bases in the middle. The CDR3 sequence is CASRSGTTNSPLHF. In DNA, the CDR3 is TGTGCCAGCAGATCCGGGACTACTAATTCACCCCTCCACTTT.

The rearrangement uses TRBV12-3 or TRBV12-4 and TRBJ1-2; TRBD1 matches 10 bases. The CDR3 is 18 amino acids. V lost 3 bases to trimming and J lost 3 bases; unmatched junction nucleotides: 13. The CDR3: CASSFRVVGQGSDYGYTF. The CDR3 region has the DNA TGTGCCAGCAGTTTTAGAGTTGTGGGACAGGGGTCGGACTATGGCTACACCTTC.

This clonotype was counted only a few times. The V gene is TRBV7-9, the J gene TRBJ1-5, with D perhaps TRBD1 (5 bases). Trimming pared 4 bases from V and 5 bases from J, leaving 15 bases between. The CDR3 has 15 residues. Germline V lookup: CDR1 SEHNR, CDR2 FQNEAQ (reference sequence). The DNA for the CDR3 is TGTGCCAGCAGCTCCCACCGGGACCTGGATCAGCCCCAGCATTTT. As protein: CASSSHRDLDQPQHF.

The V call is TRBV27, the J call TRBJ1-2; tentative D call: TRBD1 (5 bases). CDR1 and CDR2 (germline): MNHEY, SMNVEV (reference sequence). The CDR3 spans 13 residues. V lost 4 bases and J lost 5, with 11 bases in between. CDR3 sequence: CASSSTAQYGYTF. CDR3 coding DNA: TGTGCCAGCAGTTCGACAGCCCAATATGGCTACACCTTC.

A few counts support this clonotype. CDR3 in amino acids: CASSQDWGTEAFF. CDR3 nucleotides: TGTGCCAGCAGCCAAGACTGGGGGACTGAAGCTTTCTTT. The chain uses TRBV4-2 and TRBJ1-1; tentatively, D is TRBD1 (5 bases). CDR3 size: 13 residues. CDR1 is LGHNA and CDR2 is YNFKEQ in the germline V gene. V lost 0 bases and J lost 5, with 7 bases in between.

This clonotype was found many times. This sequence joins TRBV10-2 and TRBJ1-1; D may be TRBD1 (5 bases). The V gene lost 5 bases and the J gene lost 5 bases, with 15 bases spanning the gap. The CDR3 runs to 14 residues. Germline lookup yields CDR1 WSHSY and CDR2 SAAADI. CDR3 nucleotides: TGCGCCAGCAGTCCCCATCCCGGGGGGACTGAAGCTTTCTTT. Its protein product is CASSPHPGGTEAFF.

This clonotype was seen many times. This chain uses TRBV2 with TRBJ2-3; D might be TRBD2 (5 bases). V lost 6 bases and J 4 bases, leaving 17 bases between the germline ends. Germline CDR1 and CDR2: SNHLY and FYNNEI. The CDR3 length is 15 residues. CDR3 nucleotide sequence: TGTGCCAGCAGACTCCTCGGACTCGCGCCAGATACGCAGTATTTT. It is translated as CASRLLGLAPDTQYF.

The J gene is TRBJ2-7, the V gene TRBV9; 14 bases are shared with TRBD2. CDR3 length: 16 residues. CDR1 SGDLS and CDR2 YYNGEE come from the germline V gene. V lost 2 bases, J lost 1 base, and 2 bases stayed unmatched. DNA for the CDR3: TGTGCCAGCAGCGTGACTAGCGGGGGGGCATCCTACGAGCAGTACTTC. Residues: CASSVTSGGASYEQYF.